Shown below are 18 T cell receptor beta chains from a single sample sequenced in a study of T cells in Graves' hyperthyroidism and ophthalmopathy (dated by TCRdb to between 2018 and 2020). Library creation used multiplex PCR. Sequencer: Illumina HiSeq 2000. The TCR beta CDR3 regions were amplified from the RNA transcripts. For the first round of RT-PCR on the TCR CDR3, the HTBI primer set was used together with the Qiagen OneStep RT-PCR kit. In TCRdb, the public reads were trimmed at Q25 with fastp and aligned with MiXCR, with productive beta chains retained. Here each entry gathers all rows of one CDR3 protein and keeps the most common genes and DNA. This sample has hundreds of thousands of distinct CDR3 sequences in its table, and roughly 15% of those were observed once. The ten largest clones add up to roughly 10% of the sample. The sequenced sample was blood. The source is a woman aged 18-29 years with Graves' hyperthyroidism.

The table lists this clonotype with many counts. The V gene is TRBV7-2, the J gene TRBJ2-3; D is unresolved. The CDR3 is made up of 14 amino acids. Trimming shortened V by 6 bases and J by 0 bases, and 10 bases separated the two germline ends. Germline CDR1 is SGHTA and CDR2 is FQGNSA. The CDR3 loop reads CASSRVTSTDTQYF. The CDR3 coding sequence is TGTGCCAGCAGTAGGGTCACTAGCACAGATACGCAGTATTTT.

This clonotype was seen a handful of times. V usage is TRBV20-1 and J usage is TRBJ2-7; D perhaps matches TRBD2 (5 bases). V was shortened by 4 bases and J by 0 bases, with 16 bases between the two germline ends. The CDR3 loop spans 15 amino acids. Germline-derived CDR1 and CDR2 are DFQATT and SNEGSKA (reference sequence). CDR3 nucleotides: TGCAGTGCTACCAGAAGCGGACCAAGCTCCTACGAGCAGTACTTC. It specifies CSATRSGPSSYEQYF.

This clonotype turned up a few times. The J gene is TRBJ2-7, the V gene TRBV9; a possible D gene is TRBD2 (5 bases). Germline V lookup: CDR1 SGDLS, CDR2 YYNGEE. V lost 2 bases, J lost 2 bases, and 14 bases lay in between. The CDR3 is 15 residues long. The CDR3, as DNA: TGTGCCAGCAGCGTTGCTGGAGGTAGTCCCTACGAGCAGTACTTC. Translated, it gives CASSVAGGSPYEQYF.

This clonotype was seen only a few times. The chain carries TRBV29-1 and TRBJ1-2; no reliable D call. This CDR3 is built from 13 residues. Germline loops: CDR1 SQVTM, CDR2 ANQGSEA. The V gene lost 4 bases and the J gene lost 4 bases, with 13 bases spanning the gap. The DNA of the CDR3 is TGCAGCGTTGGGGGAGGTGCACTCTATGGCTACACCTTC. The encoded protein is CSVGGGALYGYTF.

This clonotype was picked up a small number of times. The chain recombines TRBV7-9 with TRBJ2-7, with D possibly matching TRBD1 (5 bases). The CDR3 is made up of 16 amino acids. Germline CDR1 SEHNR, CDR2 FQNEAQ (reference sequence). Trimming cost V 1 base and J 1 base, with 14 bases left between them. This CDR3 reads CASSLVAQGRSYEQYF. CDR3 nucleotide sequence: TGTGCCAGCAGCTTAGTTGCCCAGGGTAGGTCCTACGAGCAGTACTTC.

V gene TRBV7-6 combines with J gene TRBJ2-1, with D possibly being TRBD2 (6 bases). The V gene lost 2 bases and the J gene lost 0 bases, with 20 bases spanning the gap. The germline CDR1 and CDR2 sequences are SGHVS and FNYEAQ. The CDR3 is 19 residues long. The CDR3 DNA reads TGTGCCAGCAGCTTAATTAGCGGCGTGGGGCCCAGCTCCTACAATGAGCAGTTCTTC. This codes for CASSLISGVGPSSYNEQFF. Full variable domain (missing parts from reference TRBV7-6 and TRBJ2-1): GAGVSQSPRYKVTKRGQDVALRCDPISGHVSLYWYRQALGQGPEFLTYFNYEAQQDKSGLPNDRFSAERPEGSISTLTIQRTEQRDSAMYRCASSLISGVGPSSYNEQFFGPGTRLTVL.

This clonotype was observed at least ten times. The gene calls are TRBV28 and TRBJ2-1, with 9 positions matching TRBD2. From germline, CDR1 is MDHEN and CDR2 SYDVKM. There are 12 residues in the CDR3. The CDR3 spells CATAGGWDEQFF. As DNA, the CDR3 is TGTGCTACGGCGGGAGGGTGGGATGAGCAGTTCTTC.

This clonotype was counted at least ten times. V usage is TRBV11-1 and J usage is TRBJ2-7, with D possibly being TRBD2 (7 bases). V lost 6 bases and J lost 6, with 18 bases in between. This CDR3 comprises 14 residues. The germline CDR1 and CDR2 sequences are SGHAT and FQDESV (reference sequence). The CDR3 DNA follows: TGTGCCAGCAGACGAACTTCAGGGGAGGGCGAGCAGTACTTC. Translating it yields CASRRTSGEGEQYF.

This clonotype has only a few counts. This rearrangement joins TRBV11-2 to TRBJ1-5; no reliable D call. Germline CDR1 is SGHAT and CDR2 is FQNNGV. This CDR3 contains 13 residues. V shed 7 bases and J shed 2 bases, with 9 bases lying between them. CDR3 residues: CASTRPGNQPQHF. Here the CDR3 DNA reads TGTGCCAGCACCCGACCGGGCAATCAGCCCCAGCATTTT.

This clonotype was seen repeatedly, ten times or more. This CDR3 reads CSVAGGAYEQYF. The DNA of the CDR3 is TGCAGCGTCGCGGGAGGAGCCTACGAGCAGTACTTC. The chain uses TRBV29-1 and TRBJ2-7, with 8 bases fitting TRBD2. CDR3 length equals 12 residues. J lost 2 bases, V lost 6 bases, and 3 bases had no gene match. The germline V gene encodes CDR1 SQVTM and CDR2 ANQGSEA.

A remark on this clonotype: This likely comes from a read error, as the CDR3 has no conserved phenylalanine or tryptophan at its end. The rearrangement uses TRBV14 and TRBJ2-3; the D gene is possibly TRBD2 (5 bases). CDR1 is SGHDN, CDR2 FVKESK, per germline. Between the trimmed V and J ends, which lost 0 bases and 2 bases, there was a span of 12 bases. The CDR3 totals 16 residues. Here the CDR3 DNA reads TGTGCCAGCAGCCAAGATACGGGATCTCTCACAGATACGCAGTATCTT. Amino acid sequence: CASSQDTGSLTDTQYL.

This clonotype has a handful of counts. The chain is built from TRBV4-3 and TRBJ2-3; 7 bases line up with TRBD2. Germline CDR1 is LGHNA and CDR2 is YSLEER. CDR3 size: 17 residues. The J segment lost 2 bases and the V segment lost 3 bases, leaving 11 bases of the junction unmatched. This CDR3 reads CASSHERSGVNTDTQYF. DNA of the CDR3: TGCGCCAGCAGCCATGAGCGAAGCGGGGTAAACACAGATACGCAGTATTTT.

Concerning this clonotype: Germline and junction disagree at one end, which may indicate a read error. The chain recombines TRBV11-2 with TRBJ2-7, with TRBD2 identical over 14 bases. This CDR3 is 20 amino acids long. CDR1 and CDR2 from the germline V gene are SGHAT and FQNNGV. Here the CDR3 reads CASSLLGSPGLAGAGYEQCF. Written as DNA, the CDR3 is TGTGCCAGCAGCTTACTCGGCAGCCCGGGACTAGCGGGAGCCGGGTACGAGCAGTGCTTC. The variable domain in full, completed from reference TRBV11-2 and TRBJ2-7, reads EAGVAQSPRYKIIEKRQSVAFWCNPISGHATLYWYQQILGQGPKLLIQFQNNGVVDDSQLPKDRFSAERLKGVDSTLKIQPAKLEDSAVYLCASSLLGSPGLAGAGYEQCFGPGTRLTVT.

This clonotype was counted many times. This chain joins TRBV11-3 and TRBJ2-3, with 7 positions matching TRBD2. The germline V gene encodes CDR1 SGHNT and CDR2 YENEEA. Trimming removed 1 base from V and 11 bases from J; junction bases left unmatched: 6. The CDR3 length is 13 residues. In DNA form, the CDR3 reads TGTGCCAGCAGCTTAGTCGGCGGGAGAGAGCAGTATTTT. Amino acid sequence: CASSLVGGREQYF.

This clonotype has a handful of counts. The chain is built from TRBV7-6 and TRBJ1-1; D unclear. The CDR3 consists of 14 residues. Trimming left V 4 bases short and J 2 bases short, with 11 bases between. CDR1 is SGHVS and CDR2 is FNYEAQ in the germline V gene. Written as DNA, the CDR3 is TGTGCCAGCAGCTCTTCAGAAGCTAACACTGAAGCTTTCTTT. The encoded protein is CASSSSEANTEAFF.

The chain carries TRBV19 and TRBJ2-1; TRBD1 matches at 11 bases. Germline-derived CDR1 and CDR2 are LNHDA and SQIVND (reference sequence). The CDR3 length is 15 residues. The V segment lost 7 bases and the J segment 2 bases; nucleotides outside the gene matches: 4. The DNA of the CDR3 is TGTGCCAGTACTTGGGACAGGGGGGCCTACAATGAGCAGTTCTTC. Amino acid sequence: CASTWDRGAYNEQFF.

This clonotype was seen at least ten times. The V call is TRBV3-1, the J call TRBJ1-2; tentative D call: TRBD1 (6 bases). Germline V lookup: CDR1 LGHDT, CDR2 YNNKEL (reference sequence). The CDR3 length is 16 residues. V lost 3 bases to trimming and J lost 4 bases, with 18 bases between them. Here the CDR3 DNA reads TGTGCCAGCAGCCATCGTCTACGGGACACCTCCTATGGCTACACCTTC. Protein sequence: CASSHRLRDTSYGYTF.

The CDR3 DNA sequence: TGTGCCAGCAGTTCCCCAGGGGGGGACCTTGGCCACTTCTCTGGGGCCAACGTCCTGACTTTC. Its translation: CASSSPGGDLGHFSGANVLTF. The chain combines TRBV6-5 with TRBJ2-6; possibly TRBD1 or TRBD2 for D (7 bases each). Germline assignment: CDR1 MNHEY and CDR2 SVGAGI. V lost 4 bases and J 0 bases, leaving 25 bases between the germline ends. This CDR3 contains 21 residues.